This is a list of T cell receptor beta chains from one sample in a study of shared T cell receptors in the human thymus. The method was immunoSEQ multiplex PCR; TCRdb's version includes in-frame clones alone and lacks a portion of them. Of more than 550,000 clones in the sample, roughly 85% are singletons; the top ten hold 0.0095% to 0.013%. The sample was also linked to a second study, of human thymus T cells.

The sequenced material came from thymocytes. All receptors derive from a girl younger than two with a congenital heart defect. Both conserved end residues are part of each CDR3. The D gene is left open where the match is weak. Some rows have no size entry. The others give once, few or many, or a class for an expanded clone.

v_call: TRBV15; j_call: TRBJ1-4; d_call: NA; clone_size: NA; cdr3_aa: CATSRGLGADEKLFF; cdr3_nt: TGTGCCACCAGCAGAGGTCTGGGGGCGGACGAAAAACTGTTTTTT
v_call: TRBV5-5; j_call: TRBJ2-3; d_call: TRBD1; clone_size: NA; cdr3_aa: CASSWDRGTDTQYF; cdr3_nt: TGTGCCAGCAGCTGGGACAGGGGCACAGATACGCAGTATTTT
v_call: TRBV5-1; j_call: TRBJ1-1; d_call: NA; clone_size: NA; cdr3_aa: CASSFREVGEAFF; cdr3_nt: TGCGCCAGCAGCTTTCGAGAGGTTGGGGAAGCTTTCTTT
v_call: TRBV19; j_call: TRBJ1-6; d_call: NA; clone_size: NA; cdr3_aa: CASKREADNSPLHF; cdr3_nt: TGTGCCAGTAAAAGAGAGGCGGATAATTCACCCCTCCACTTT
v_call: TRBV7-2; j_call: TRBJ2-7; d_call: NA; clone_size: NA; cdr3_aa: CASQAGYPSYEQYF; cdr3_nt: TGTGCCAGCCAAGCAGGGTACCCATCCTACGAGCAGTACTTC
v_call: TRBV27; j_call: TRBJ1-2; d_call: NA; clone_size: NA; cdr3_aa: CASSLTGRPHFTRGYTF; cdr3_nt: TGTGCCAGCAGTTTGACAGGTCGGCCCCACTTTACGAGGGGCTACACCTTC
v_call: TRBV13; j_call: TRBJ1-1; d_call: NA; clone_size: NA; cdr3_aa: CASSFLPQGLSTEAFF; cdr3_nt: TGTGCCAGCAGTTTTTTACCTCAGGGACTCTCCACTGAAGCTTTCTTT
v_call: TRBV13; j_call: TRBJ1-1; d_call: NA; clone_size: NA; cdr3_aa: CASSKWGSPNTEAFF; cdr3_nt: TGTGCCAGCAGCAAATGGGGCAGCCCGAACACTGAAGCTTTCTTT
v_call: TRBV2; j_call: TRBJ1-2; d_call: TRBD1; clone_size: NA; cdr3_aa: CATPGTEPSMASTF; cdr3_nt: TGTGCCACCCCCGGGACAGAACCCTCTATGGCTAGCACCTTC
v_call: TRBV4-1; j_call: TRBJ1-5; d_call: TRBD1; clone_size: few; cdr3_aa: CASSQGTGGNQPQHF; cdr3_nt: TGCGCCAGCAGCCAAGGGACAGGGGGGAATCAGCCCCAGCATTTT
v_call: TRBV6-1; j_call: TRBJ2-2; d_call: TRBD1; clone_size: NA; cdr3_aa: CASSETTSGTANTGELFF; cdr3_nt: TGTGCCAGCAGTGAAACAACATCCGGGACAGCGAACACCGGGGAGCTGTTTTTT
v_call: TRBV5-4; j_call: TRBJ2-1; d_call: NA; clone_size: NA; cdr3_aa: CASSKRGGVNEQFF; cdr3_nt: TGTGCCAGCAGCAAGAGGGGGGGGGTGAATGAGCAGTTCTTC
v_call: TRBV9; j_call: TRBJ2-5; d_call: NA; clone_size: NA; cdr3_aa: CASSVSPETQYF; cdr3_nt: TGTGCCAGCAGCGTAAGCCCAGAGACCCAGTACTTC
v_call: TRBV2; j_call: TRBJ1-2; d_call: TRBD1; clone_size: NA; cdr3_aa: CASTWDRDGYTF; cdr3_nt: TGTGCCAGCACGTGGGACAGGGATGGCTACACCTTC
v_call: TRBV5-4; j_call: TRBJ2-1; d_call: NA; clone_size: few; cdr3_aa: CASSLAVPLDYNEQFF; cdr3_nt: TGTGCCAGCAGCTTGGCAGTACCCCTCGACTACAATGAGCAGTTCTTC
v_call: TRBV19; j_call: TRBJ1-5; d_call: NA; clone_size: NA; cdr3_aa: CASSRSSGSNQPQHF; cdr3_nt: TGTGCCAGTAGTAGATCTAGCGGGAGCAATCAGCCCCAGCATTTT
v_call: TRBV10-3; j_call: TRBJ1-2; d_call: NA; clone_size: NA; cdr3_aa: CAISRTGTNYGYTF; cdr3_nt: TGTGCCATCAGCCGTACAGGGACTAACTATGGCTACACCTTC
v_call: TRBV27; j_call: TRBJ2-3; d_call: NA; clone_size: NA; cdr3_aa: CASSFLPRDISTDTQYF; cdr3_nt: TGTGCCAGCAGCTTCCTACCTCGGGACATTAGCACAGATACGCAGTATTTT
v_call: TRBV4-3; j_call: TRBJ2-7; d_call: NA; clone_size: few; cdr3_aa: CASSLTPRGYEQYF; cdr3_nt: TGCGCCAGCAGCCTTACTCCCCGGGGTTACGAGCAGTACTTC
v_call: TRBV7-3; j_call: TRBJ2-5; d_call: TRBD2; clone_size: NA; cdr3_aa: CASSLGGLAGGPTLETQYF; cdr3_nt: TGTGCCAGCAGCTTAGGTGGACTAGCGGGGGGGCCGACCTTGGAGACCCAGTACTTC
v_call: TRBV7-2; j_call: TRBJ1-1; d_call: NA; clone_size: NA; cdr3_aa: CASSLATGQNTEAFF; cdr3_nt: TGTGCCAGCAGCTTAGCAACGGGACAGAACACTGAAGCTTTCTTT
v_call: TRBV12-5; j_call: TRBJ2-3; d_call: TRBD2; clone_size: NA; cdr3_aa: CASGGRGVADTQYF; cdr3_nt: TGTGCTAGTGGAGGGCGGGGGGTGGCAGATACGCAGTATTTT
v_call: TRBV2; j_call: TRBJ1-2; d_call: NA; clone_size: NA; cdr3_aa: CARPSMWGRRNGYTF; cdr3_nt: TGTGCCAGGCCTAGTATGTGGGGGCGAAGAAATGGCTACACCTTC
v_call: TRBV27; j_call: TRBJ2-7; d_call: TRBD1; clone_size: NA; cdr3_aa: CASSITKYRDRLPGEQYF; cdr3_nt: TGTGCCAGCAGTATAACAAAGTACCGGGACAGATTGCCCGGCGAGCAGTACTTC
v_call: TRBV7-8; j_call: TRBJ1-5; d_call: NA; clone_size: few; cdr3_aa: CASSLEEGEGNQPQHF; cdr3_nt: TGTGCCAGCAGCTTAGAAGAGGGTGAAGGCAATCAGCCCCAGCATTTT
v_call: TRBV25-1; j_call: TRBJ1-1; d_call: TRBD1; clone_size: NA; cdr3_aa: CASSERGQRNTEAFF; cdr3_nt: TGTGCCAGCAGTGAACGGGGACAGCGTAACACTGAAGCTTTCTTT
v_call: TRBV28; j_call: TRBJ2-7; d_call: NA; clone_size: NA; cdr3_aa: CASNSAYEQYF; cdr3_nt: TGTGCCAGCAATTCGGCCTACGAGCAGTACTTC
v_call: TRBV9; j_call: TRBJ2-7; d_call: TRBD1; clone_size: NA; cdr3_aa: CASSFQSRTGPNEQYF; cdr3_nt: TGTGCCAGCAGCTTTCAATCCAGGACAGGTCCCAACGAGCAGTACTTC
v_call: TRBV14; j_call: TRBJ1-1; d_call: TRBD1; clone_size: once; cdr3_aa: CASSSQGKGTFF; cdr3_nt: TGTGCCAGCAGCTCACAGGGGAAAGGAACTTTCTTT
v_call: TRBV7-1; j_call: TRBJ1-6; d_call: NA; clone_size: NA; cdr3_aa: CASSSTKIHRWEHEPSSYNSPLHF; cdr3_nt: TGTGCCAGCAGCTCAACGAAAATTCACCGGTGGGAGCATGAGCCCAGCTCCTATAATTCACCCCTCCACTTT
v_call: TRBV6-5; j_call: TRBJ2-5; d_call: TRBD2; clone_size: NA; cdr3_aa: CASSYGGVKGRQYF; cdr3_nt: TGTGCCAGCAGTTACGGGGGGGTTAAGGGGCGCCAGTACTTC
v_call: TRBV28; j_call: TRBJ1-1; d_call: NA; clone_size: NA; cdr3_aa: CASSLGARRMNTEAFF; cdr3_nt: TGTGCCAGCAGTTTAGGGGCCAGACGCATGAACACTGAAGCTTTCTTT
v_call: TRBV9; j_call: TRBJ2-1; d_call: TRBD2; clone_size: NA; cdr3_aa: CASSGGKRGLSYNEQFF; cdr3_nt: TGTGCCAGCAGCGGGGGGAAGCGGGGTCTCTCCTACAATGAGCAGTTCTTC
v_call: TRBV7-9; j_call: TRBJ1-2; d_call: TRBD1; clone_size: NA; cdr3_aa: CASSSGQGSISIGYTF; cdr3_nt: TGTGCCAGCAGCTCGGGACAGGGGTCTATTTCTATCGGCTACACCTTC
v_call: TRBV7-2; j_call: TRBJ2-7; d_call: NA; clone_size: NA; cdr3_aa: CASSLQVSYEQYF; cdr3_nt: TGTGCCAGCAGCCTCCAGGTCTCCTACGAGCAGTACTTC
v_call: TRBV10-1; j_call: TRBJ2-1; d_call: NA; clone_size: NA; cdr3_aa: CASSAGNNEQFF; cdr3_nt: TGCGCCAGCAGTGCGGGAAACAATGAGCAGTTCTTC
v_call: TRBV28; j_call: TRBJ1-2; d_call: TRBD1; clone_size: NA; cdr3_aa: CASNLNFSGQGEEACGYTF; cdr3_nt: TGTGCCAGCAATTTAAATTTTTCGGGACAGGGGGAAGAGGCGTGTGGCTACACCTTC
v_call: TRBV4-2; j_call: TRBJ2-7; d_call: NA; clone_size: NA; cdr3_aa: CASSQERQIPCLREQYF; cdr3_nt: TGTGCCAGCAGCCAAGAACGGCAGATCCCTTGTTTGAGGGAGCAGTACTTC
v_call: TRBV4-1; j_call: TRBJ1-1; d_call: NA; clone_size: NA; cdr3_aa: CASSQILWGRNTEAFF; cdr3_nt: TGCGCCAGCAGCCAAATCCTCTGGGGGCGGAACACTGAAGCTTTCTTT
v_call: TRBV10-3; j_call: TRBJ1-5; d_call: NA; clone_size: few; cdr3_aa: CAISESGTTGSYQPQHF; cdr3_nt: TGTGCCATCAGTGAGTCGGGCACAACAGGATCGTATCAGCCCCAGCATTTT
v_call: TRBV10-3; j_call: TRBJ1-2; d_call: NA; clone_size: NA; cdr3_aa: CAISESVRRSYGYTF; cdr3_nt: TGTGCCATCAGTGAGTCTGTCCGGAGGAGCTATGGCTACACCTTC
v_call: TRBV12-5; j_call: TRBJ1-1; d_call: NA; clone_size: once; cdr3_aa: CASGLEGRGSEMNTEAFF; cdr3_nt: TGTGCTAGTGGTTTGGAGGGCAGGGGTTCTGAAATGAACACTGAAGCTTTCTTT
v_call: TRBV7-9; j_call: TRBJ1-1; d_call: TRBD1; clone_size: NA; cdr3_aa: CASSFWTGMNTEAFF; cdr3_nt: TGTGCCAGCAGCTTCTGGACAGGGATGAACACTGAAGCTTTCTTT
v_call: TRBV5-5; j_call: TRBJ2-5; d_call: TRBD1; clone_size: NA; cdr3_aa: CASSLDRGREMTQYF; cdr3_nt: TGTGCCAGCAGCTTGGACAGGGGCCGGGAAATGACCCAGTACTTC
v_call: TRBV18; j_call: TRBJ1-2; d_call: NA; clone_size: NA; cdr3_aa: CASSPGVGVYGYTF; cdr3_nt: TGTGCCAGCTCACCAGGGGTAGGGGTTTATGGCTACACCTTC
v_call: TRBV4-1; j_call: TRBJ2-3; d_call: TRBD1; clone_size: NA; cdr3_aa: CASSQPRQGRSTDTQYF; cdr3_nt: TGCGCCAGCAGCCAACCCCGACAGGGCAGATCCACAGATACGCAGTATTTT
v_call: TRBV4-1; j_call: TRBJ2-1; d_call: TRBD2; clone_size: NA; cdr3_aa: CASSQAEAGGPYNEQFF; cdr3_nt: TGCGCCAGCAGCCAAGCCGAGGCGGGGGGCCCCTACAATGAGCAGTTCTTC
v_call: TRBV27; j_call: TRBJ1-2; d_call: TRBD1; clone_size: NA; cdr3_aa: CASSLSRDRAGRYGYTF; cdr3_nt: TGTGCCAGCAGTTTATCGCGGGACAGGGCGGGAAGATATGGCTACACCTTC
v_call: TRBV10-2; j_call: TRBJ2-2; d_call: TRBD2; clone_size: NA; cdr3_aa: CASVKRGNTGELFF; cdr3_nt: TGCGCCAGCGTGAAGCGGGGCAACACCGGGGAGCTGTTTTTT